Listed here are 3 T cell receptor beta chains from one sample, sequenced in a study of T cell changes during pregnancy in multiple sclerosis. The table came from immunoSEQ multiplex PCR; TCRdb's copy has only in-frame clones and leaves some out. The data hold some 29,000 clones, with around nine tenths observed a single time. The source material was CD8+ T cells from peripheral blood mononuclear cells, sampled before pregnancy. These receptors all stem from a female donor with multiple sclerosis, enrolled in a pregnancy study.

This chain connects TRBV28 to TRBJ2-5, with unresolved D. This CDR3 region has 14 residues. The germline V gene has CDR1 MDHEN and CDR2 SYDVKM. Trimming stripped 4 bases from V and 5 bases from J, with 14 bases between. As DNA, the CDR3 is TGTGCCAGCAGTTCCAGTCCTAGATGGGAGACCCAGTACTTC. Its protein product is CASSSSPRWETQYF.

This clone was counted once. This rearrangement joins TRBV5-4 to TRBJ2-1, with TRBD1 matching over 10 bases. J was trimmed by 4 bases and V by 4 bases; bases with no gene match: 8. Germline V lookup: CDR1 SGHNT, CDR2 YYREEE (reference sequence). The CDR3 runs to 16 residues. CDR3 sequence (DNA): TGTGCCAGCAGCCAAGATCCGGGACAGGGGTACAATGAGCAGTTCTTC. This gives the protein CASSQDPGQGYNEQFF. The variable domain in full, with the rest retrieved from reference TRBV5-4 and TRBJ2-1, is ETGVTQSPTHLIKTRGQQVTLRCSSQSGHNTVSWYQQALGQGPQFIFQYYREEENGRGNFPPRFSGLQFPNYSSELNVNALELDDSALYLCASSQDPGQGYNEQFFGPGTRLTVL.

The DNA for the CDR3 is TGTGCCAGCAGCCTCCCCTGGGACAACCCCACCTCCTATGGCTACACCTTC. Translated, it gives CASSLPWDNPTSYGYTF. The gene calls are TRBV28 and TRBJ1-2, with D possibly matching TRBD1 (6 bases). Looked up from germline, CDR1 is MDHEN and CDR2 is SYDVKM. Trimming shortened V by 6 bases and J by 4 bases, and 24 bases separated the two germline ends. The CDR3 is made up of 17 amino acids.